This TCR beta chain was recorded in a study of T cells after yellow fever vaccination. Overall study results and limits: In post-booster samples, most primary-vaccination clones reappeared (under 98% CD4, 88% CD8). Contaminants from the bulk population, in the form of abundant clonotypes, could be found in FACS-sorted repertoires. Peak timing came faster in the weaker secondary response, day 5 versus 15.

They built TCR cDNA with 5'RACE template switching, a step that put in a universal primer site and UMIs. TCRdb re-called the 5' RACE reads with MiXCR, one entry per CDR3 protein. Of approximately 610,000 distinct CDR3 sequences in the sample, less than 20% are singletons; the top ten hold about 18%. Concerning this clonotype itself: Its matching antigen is unknown.

Germline loops: CDR1 KGHSH, CDR2 LQKENI. Trimming shortened V by 3 bases and J by 7 bases, and 12 bases separated the two germline ends. The CDR3 covers 13 residues. The sequencing used PBMCs, collected 4 to 6 days after the first yellow fever vaccination. The chain carries TRBV18 and TRBJ1-1, with D possibly matching TRBD1 (5 bases). This sequence originates from a man between 18 and 29 years old who received the YFV17D yellow fever vaccine. DNA for the CDR3: TGTGCCAGCTCACCGCAACGGGACGATGAAGCTTTCTTT. Amino acids: CASSPQRDDEAFF.